The entry that follows covers one T cell receptor (beta chain) sequence. Its antigen remains unknown. Cultured CD4+ T cells had their DNA profiled by the Oncomine TCR Beta short-read assay. TCRdb itself ran the PCR reads through MiXCR, one entry per CDR3 protein. The data contain roughly 12,000 distinct CDR3 sequences, approximately 53% of them seen just once; the ten biggest clones take up over 14%. This CDR3 region has 13 residues. Trimming shortened V by 5 bases and J by 0 bases, and 8 bases separated the two germline ends. Germline V CDR1 and CDR2: DFQATT, SNEGSKA (reference sequence). These data originate in a study of vaccination and CD4 T cells after COVID-19. Described treatment: roughly ten-day PBMC culture with coronavirus spike peptide pools or control peptides (ViraFEST assay).

The V and J genes are TRBV20-1 and TRBJ1-3; D remains ambiguous. Material for sequencing was CD4+ T cells from blood, cultured in vitro. The sequence derives from a human donor who had recovered from COVID-19. CDR3 in DNA: TGCAGTGCTGGGTCCATCTCTGGAAACACCATATATTTT. Its protein product is CSAGSISGNTIYF.